This T cell receptor (beta chain) originates from a study of tumor and adjacent non-tumor tissue in lung cancer. The template was RNA from unsorted bulk tissue. The library came from three nested PCR rounds adapted from ARM-PCR protocols. TCRdb called the multiplex PCR reads again in MiXCR, with one record for every CDR3 protein. Of under 150,000 distinct CDR3 sequences in the sample, approximately 64% are singletons; the top ten hold 18%. The CDR3 has 13 amino acids. The V and J ends lost 2 bases and 11 bases respectively, with 15 bases between them. Germline values: CDR1 MNHEY, CDR2 SVGAGI. This receptor was identified in a man between 60 and 70 years old with small cell lung cancer. This chain uses TRBV6-5 with TRBJ1-2; D ambiguous. Sample: lung tumor tissue. CDR3 bases: TGTGCCAGCAGTTACCGCGGCGCCTATGCTTACACCTTC. Its protein product is CASSYRGAYAYTF.